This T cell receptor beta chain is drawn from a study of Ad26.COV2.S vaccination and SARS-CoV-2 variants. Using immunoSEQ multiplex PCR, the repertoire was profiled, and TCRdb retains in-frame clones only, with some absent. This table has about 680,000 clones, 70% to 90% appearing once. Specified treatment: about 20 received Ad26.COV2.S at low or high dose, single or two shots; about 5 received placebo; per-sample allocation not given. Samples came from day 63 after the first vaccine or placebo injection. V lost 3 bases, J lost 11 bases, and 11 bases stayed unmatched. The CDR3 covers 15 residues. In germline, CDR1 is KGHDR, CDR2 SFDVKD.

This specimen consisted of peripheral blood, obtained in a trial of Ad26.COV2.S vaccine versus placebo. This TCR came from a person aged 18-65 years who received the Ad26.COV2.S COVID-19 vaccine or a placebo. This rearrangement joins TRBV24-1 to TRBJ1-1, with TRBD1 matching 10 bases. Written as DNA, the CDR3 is TGTGCCACCAGTGATGGGGACAGGGGCCAAGGGGGGGCTTTCTTT. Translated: CATSDGDRGQGGAFF.